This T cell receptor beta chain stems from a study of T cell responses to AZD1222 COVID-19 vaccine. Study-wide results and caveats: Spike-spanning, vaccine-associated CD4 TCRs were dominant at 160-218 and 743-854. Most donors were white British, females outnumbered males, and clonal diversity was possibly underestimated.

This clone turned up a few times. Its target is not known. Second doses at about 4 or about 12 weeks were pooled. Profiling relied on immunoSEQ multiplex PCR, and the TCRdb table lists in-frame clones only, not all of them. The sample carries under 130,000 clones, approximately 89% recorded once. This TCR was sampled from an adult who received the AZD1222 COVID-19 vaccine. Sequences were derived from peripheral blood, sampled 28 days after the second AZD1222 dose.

DNA for the CDR3: TGTGCCAGTAGTATAGCGGGGGGCCAGACTGAAGCTTTCTTT. The encoded protein is CASSIAGGQTEAFF. The gene calls are TRBV19 and TRBJ1-1; maybe TRBD1 (6 bases). This CDR3 spans 14 amino acids. The germline V gene has CDR1 LNHDA and CDR2 SQIVND (reference sequence). V shed 1 base and J shed 5 bases, with 11 bases lying between them.